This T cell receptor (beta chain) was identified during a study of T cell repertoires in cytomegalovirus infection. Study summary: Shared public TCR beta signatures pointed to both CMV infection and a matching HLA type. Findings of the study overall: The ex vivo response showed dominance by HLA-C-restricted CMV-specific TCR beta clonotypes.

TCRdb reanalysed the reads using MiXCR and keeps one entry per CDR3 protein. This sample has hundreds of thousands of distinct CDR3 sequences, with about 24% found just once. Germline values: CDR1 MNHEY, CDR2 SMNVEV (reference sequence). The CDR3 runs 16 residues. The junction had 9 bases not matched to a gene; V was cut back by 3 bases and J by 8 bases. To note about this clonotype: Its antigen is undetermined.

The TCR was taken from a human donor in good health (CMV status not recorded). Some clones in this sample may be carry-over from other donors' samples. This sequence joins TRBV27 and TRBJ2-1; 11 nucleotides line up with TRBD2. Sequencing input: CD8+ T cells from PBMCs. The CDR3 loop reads CASSFLGLAGGDEQFF. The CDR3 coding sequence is TGTGCCAGCAGTTTCCTAGGACTAGCGGGCGGGGATGAGCAGTTCTTC.